The present entry profiles one T cell receptor beta chain with its context. The table lists this clone with a count of one. This clone's antigen is unknown. Base qualities are not recorded, but no much larger clone differs from it by a single base. V lost 5 bases and J lost 3 bases; the stretch between them is 10 bases long. From cysteine to phenylalanine, the CDR3 is 14 amino acids long. Only the CDR3 part of the read is kept: 42 bases, read in frame from the first base. Taken from the germline V gene, the CDR1 and CDR2 loops are SNHLY and FYNNEI. The CDR3 regions of human TCRbeta chains were analyzed by immunosequencing. The authors processed their data as follows. Repertoire TCRs were checked for matches against a reference library of SARS-CoV-2-specific TCRs that had been generated using the MIRA antigen-specificity platform. Breadth was defined as the fraction of unique TCRs that were SARS-CoV-2-associated, and depth was defined as the fraction of total T cells that were SARS-CoV-2-associated. Using the MIRA data, each spike-specific TCR was assigned both to the spike region to which the TCR was reactive and to a CD4 or CD8 class. Log10-transformed breadth and depth values were compared by one-way ANOVA with Sidak's multiple comparisons tests. Here the immuneACCESS table is served through TCRdb, limited to in-frame sequences with V and J called. Missing clones are a known gap in these copies; in checked studies unresolved V genes cover under half, and the rest lacks a known reason. D and trimming come from the DNA, and the V and J calls and clone size come from that table. For this sample there are more than 100,000 clones; 80% to 90% appear just once. The ten most abundant clones make up 20% of the sample.

This entry comes from a study of T cell responses to AZD1222 COVID-19 vaccine (dated by TCRdb to the early 2020s). Background on the whole study: AZD1222 recipients whose second dose came at about 4 weeks and those whose second dose came at about 12 weeks were combined into one group, since spike-specific TCR depth and breadth did not differ between the two schedules. A total of just over 230 trial participants underwent TCR sequencing, of whom about 210 received two doses of AZD1222 and around 25 received two doses of the MenACWY control vaccine. Trial participants were enrolled by age into subgroups of 18-55, 56-69 and 70-plus years, and around 150, 29 and 61 TCR-sequenced participants, respectively, were included in these subgroups. General conclusions and limits of the study: The vaccine-associated CD4 TCRs covered the entire spike protein, and the dominant responses fell in regions 160-218 and 743-854. The 56-69-year group was small, and its depth increase did not reach significance, likely because of low power. Nearly half of unique spike-specific TCRs reportedly recognized epitopes outside regions mutated in the B.1.351 and B.1.1.7 variants. Most participants were white British and females outnumbered males, and the authors suggested that clonal diversity may have been underestimated. Because no samples from the day 14 peak response were available, repertoires could be characterized only after the peak T cell response. Conclusions about previously exposed vaccinees are limited because only a handful of AZD1222 recipients were SARS-CoV-2 seropositive at baseline. After two AZD1222 doses, both the breadth and the depth of spike-specific TCRs were significantly higher than at day 0 and than in MenACWY recipients.

This specimen's time point label, per the study, means: baseline before first vaccination. Vaccinee samples were obtained from the UK trials COV001 and COV002, which included a single-blind randomized controlled phase 2/3 trial of AZD1222 (ChAdOx1 nCoV-19) in healthy adults. For TCRbeta chain sequencing, PBMC samples from trial participants were taken at day 0 and at day 28 after the second dose. The source of this sequence is an adult in good health. The chain is made from TRBV2 and TRBJ1-4; a tentative D match to TRBD1 spans 5 bases. Sequencing was performed on peripheral blood, taken on day 0 of AZD1222 vaccination. The DNA reads TGTGCCAGCAGTAGGGGCGAGGCTAATGAAAAACTGTTTTTT. It translates as CASSRGEANEKLFF.